What follows describes a single T cell receptor beta chain. These data come from a study of blood T cells in healthy people across ages. Then a second PCR, running roughly 7 to 11 cycles, was carried out with a sample-barcoded 5' primer and a J-beta primer mix. TCRdb reanalysed the 5' RACE reads using MiXCR and keeps one entry per CDR3 protein. The sample has approximately 1.5 million distinct CDR3 sequences; around 35% are singletons. This clonotype was obtained from a woman between 25 and 40 years old in good health. The specimen sequenced was blood.

Here the CDR3 reads CASSVAGTWDYEQYF. The CDR3 nucleotides read TGTGCCAGCAGCGTGGCCGGGACGTGGGACTACGAGCAGTACTTC. The rearrangement links TRBV9 to TRBJ2-7; either TRBD1 or TRBD2 may fit D (5 bases each). Germline V CDR1 and CDR2: SGDLS, YYNGEE. This CDR3 has 15 amino acids. The V end was cut by 2 bases, the J end by 3 bases, with 15 bases between.